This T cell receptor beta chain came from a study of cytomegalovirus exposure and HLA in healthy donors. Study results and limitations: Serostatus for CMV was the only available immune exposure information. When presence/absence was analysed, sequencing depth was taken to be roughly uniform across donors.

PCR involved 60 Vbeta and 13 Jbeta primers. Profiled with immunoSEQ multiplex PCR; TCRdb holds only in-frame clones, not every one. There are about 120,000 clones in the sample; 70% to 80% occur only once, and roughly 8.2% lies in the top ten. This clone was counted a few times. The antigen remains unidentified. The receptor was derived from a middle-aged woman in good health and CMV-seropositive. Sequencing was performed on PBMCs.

The CDR3 DNA is TGCGCCAGCAGGCCGGGACTAGCGGGGACAGATACGCAGTATTTT. Protein: CASRPGLAGTDTQYF. The V call is TRBV10-2, the J call TRBJ2-3; 13 bases agree with TRBD2. CDR3 size: 15 residues. With V trimmed by 6 bases and J by 3 bases, 3 bases remained unmatched. Germline V gene sequence: CDR1 WSHSY, CDR2 SAAADI.